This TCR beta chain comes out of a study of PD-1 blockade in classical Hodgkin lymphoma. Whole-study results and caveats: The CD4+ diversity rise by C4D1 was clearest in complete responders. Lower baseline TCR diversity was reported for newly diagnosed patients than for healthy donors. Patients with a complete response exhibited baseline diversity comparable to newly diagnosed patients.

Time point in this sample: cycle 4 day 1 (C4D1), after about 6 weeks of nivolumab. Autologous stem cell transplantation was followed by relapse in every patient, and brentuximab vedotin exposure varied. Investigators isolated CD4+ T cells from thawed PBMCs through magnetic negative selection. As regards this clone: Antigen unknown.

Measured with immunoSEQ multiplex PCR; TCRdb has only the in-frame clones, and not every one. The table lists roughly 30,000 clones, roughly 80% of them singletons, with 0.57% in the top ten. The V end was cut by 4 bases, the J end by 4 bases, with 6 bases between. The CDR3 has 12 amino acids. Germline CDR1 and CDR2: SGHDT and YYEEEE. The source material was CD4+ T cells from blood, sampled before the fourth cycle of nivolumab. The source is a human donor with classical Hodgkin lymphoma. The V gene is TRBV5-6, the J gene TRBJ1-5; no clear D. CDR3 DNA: TGTGCCAGCAGCCGTATTAATCAGCCCCAGCATTTT. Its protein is CASSRINQPQHF.